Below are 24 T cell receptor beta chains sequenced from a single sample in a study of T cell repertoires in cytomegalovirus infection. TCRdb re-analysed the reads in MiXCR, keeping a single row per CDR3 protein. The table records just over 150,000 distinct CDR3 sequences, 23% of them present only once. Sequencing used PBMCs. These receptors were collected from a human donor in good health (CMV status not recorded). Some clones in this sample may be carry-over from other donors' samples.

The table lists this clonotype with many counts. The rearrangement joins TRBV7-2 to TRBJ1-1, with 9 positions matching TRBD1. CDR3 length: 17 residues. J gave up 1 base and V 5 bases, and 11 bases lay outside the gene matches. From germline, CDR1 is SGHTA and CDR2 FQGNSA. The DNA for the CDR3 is TGTGCCAGCAGCCCCTACCGGGACAGGGTTTCGAACACTGAAGCTTTCTTT. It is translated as CASSPYRDRVSNTEAFF.

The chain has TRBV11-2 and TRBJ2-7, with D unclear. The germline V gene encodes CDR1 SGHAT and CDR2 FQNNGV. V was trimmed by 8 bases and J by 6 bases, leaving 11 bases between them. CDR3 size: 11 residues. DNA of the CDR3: TGTGCCAGCGGCGTTATCGGCGAGCAGTACTTC. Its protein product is CASGVIGEQYF.

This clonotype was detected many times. The CDR3 loop is CASSSRRSETQYF. The CDR3 DNA reads as TGTGCCAGCAGCTCCCGGAGGTCGGAGACCCAGTACTTC. The chain joins TRBV7-2 to TRBJ2-5; a possible D gene is TRBD2 (5 bases). Germline V gives CDR1 SGHTA, CDR2 FQGNSA. V was clipped by 4 bases and J by 5 bases, with 11 bases between them. CDR3 length equals 13 residues.

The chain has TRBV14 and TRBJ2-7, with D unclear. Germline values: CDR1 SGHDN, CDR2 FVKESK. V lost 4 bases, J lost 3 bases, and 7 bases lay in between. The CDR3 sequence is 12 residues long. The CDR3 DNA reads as TGTGCCAGCAGCCGTGACTTCTACGAGCAGTACTTC. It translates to CASSRDFYEQYF.

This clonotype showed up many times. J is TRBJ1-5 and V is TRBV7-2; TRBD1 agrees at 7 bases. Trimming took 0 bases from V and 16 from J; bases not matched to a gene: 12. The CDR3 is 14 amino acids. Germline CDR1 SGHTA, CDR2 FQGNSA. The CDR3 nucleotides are TGTGCCAGCAGCTTAGCGCTACAGGGGAGTCTCGAACATTTT. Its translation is CASSLALQGSLEHF.

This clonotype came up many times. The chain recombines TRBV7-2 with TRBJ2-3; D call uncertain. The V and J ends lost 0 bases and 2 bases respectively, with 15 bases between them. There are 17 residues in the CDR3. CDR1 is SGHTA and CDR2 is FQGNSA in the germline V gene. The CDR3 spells CASSLAGQFVATDTQYF. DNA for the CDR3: TGTGCCAGCAGCTTAGCTGGCCAGTTTGTGGCCACAGATACGCAGTATTTT. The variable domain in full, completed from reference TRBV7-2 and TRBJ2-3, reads GAGVSQSPSNKVTEKGKDVELRCDPISGHTALYWYRQSLGQGLEFLIYFQGNSAPDKSGLPSDRFSAERTGGSVSTLTIQRTQQEDSAVYLCASSLAGQFVATDTQYFGPGTRLTVL.

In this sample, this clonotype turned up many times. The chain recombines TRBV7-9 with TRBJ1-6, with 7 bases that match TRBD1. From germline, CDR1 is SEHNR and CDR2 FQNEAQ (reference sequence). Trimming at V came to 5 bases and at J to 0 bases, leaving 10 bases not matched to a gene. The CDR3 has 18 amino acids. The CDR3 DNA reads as TGTGCCAGCAGCCCAGGAGGGGGCCCTAGCTCCTATAATTCACCCCTCCACTTT. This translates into CASSPGGGPSSYNSPLHF.

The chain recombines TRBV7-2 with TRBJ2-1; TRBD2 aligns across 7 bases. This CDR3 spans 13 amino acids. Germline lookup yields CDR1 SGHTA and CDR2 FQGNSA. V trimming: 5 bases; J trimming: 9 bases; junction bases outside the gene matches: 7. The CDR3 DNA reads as TGTGCCAGCAGCCCCACTAGGGAGGGTGAGCAGTTCTTC. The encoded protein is CASSPTREGEQFF.

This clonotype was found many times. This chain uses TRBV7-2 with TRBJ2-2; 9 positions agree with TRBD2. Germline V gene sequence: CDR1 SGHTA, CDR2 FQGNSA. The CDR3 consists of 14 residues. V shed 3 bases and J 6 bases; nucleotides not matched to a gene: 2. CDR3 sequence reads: CASSLLAGAGELFF. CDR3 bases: TGTGCCAGCAGCTTGTTAGCGGGAGCCGGGGAGCTGTTTTTT.

This CDR3 is CASSLKLAGEQFF. The CDR3 bases are TGTGCCAGCAGCTTAAAACTAGCGGGAGAGCAGTTCTTC. The chain combines TRBV7-3 with TRBJ2-1, with 10 nucleotides matching TRBD2. The CDR3 runs to 13 residues. Trimming took 1 base from V and 10 from J; bases not matched to a gene: 1. The germline gives CDR1 SGHTA, CDR2 FQGTGA.

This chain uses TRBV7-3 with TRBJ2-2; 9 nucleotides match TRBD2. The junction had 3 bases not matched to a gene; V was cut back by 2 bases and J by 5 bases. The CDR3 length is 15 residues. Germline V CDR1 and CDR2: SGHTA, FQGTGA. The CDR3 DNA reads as TGTGCCAGCAGCTTAGCGGGGGGGCAAACCGGGGAGCTGTTTTTT. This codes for CASSLAGGQTGELFF.

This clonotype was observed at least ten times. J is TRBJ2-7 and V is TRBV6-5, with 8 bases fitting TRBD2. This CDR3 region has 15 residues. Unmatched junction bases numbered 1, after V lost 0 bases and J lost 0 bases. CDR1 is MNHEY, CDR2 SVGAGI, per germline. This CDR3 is CASSYSLAGSYEQYF. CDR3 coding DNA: TGTGCCAGCAGTTACTCTCTAGCGGGCTCCTACGAGCAGTACTTC.

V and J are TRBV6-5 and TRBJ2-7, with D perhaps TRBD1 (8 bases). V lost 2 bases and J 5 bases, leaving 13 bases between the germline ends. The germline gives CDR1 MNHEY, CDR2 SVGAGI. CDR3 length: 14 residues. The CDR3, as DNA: TGTGCCAGCAGTTACGGACAGGGAGGGCACGAGCAGTACTTC. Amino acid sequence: CASSYGQGGHEQYF.

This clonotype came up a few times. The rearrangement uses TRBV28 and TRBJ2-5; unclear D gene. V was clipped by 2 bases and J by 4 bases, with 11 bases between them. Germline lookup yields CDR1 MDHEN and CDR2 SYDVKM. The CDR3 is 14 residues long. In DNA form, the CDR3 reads TGTGCCAGCAGTTTACCTGGGCCAGGAGAGACCCAGTACTTC. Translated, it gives CASSLPGPGETQYF. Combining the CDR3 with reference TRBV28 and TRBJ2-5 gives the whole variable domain DVKVTQSSRYLVKRTGEKVFLECVQDMDHENMFWYRQDPGLGLRLIYFSYDVKMKEKGDIPEGYSVSREKKERFSLILESASTNQTSMYLCASSLPGPGETQYFGPGTRLLVL.

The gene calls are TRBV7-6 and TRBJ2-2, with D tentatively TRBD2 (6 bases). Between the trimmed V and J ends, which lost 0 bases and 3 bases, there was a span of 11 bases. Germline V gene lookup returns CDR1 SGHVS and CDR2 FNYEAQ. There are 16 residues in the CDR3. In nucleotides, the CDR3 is TGTGCCAGCAGCTTAGCTAGCGGAGAGGACACCGGGGAGCTGTTTTTT. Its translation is CASSLASGEDTGELFF.

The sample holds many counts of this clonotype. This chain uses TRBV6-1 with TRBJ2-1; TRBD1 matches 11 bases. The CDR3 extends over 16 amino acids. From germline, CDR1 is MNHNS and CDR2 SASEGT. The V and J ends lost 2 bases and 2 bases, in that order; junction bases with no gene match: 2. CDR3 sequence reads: CASSEWDRGTYNEQFF. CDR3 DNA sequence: TGTGCCAGCAGTGAATGGGACAGGGGGACCTACAATGAGCAGTTCTTC.

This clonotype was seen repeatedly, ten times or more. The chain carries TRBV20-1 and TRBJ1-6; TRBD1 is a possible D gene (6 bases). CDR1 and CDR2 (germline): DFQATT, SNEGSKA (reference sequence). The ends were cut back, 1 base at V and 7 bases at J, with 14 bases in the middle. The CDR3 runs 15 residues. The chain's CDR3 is CSARGQAQRNSPLHF. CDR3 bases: TGCAGTGCTAGAGGACAGGCCCAGAGGAATTCACCCCTCCACTTT.

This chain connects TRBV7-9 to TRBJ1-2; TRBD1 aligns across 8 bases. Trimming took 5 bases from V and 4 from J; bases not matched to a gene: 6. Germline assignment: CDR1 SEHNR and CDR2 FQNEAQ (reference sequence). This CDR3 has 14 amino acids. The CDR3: CASSPTDRGYGYTF. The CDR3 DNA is TGTGCCAGCAGCCCTACTGACAGGGGCTATGGCTACACCTTC.

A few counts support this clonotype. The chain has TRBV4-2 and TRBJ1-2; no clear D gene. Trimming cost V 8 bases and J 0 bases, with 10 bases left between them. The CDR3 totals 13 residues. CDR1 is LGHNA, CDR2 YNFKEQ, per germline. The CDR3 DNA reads TGTGCCAGCTCCGGAGGGTCTAACTATGGCTACACCTTC. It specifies CASSGGSNYGYTF.

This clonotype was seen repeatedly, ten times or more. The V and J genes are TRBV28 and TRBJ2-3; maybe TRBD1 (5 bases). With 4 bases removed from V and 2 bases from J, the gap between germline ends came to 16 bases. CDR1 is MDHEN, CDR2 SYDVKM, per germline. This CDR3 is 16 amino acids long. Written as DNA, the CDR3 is TGTGCCAGCAGTTCAGGACATCTCCTCAACACAGATACGCAGTATTTT. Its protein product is CASSSGHLLNTDTQYF. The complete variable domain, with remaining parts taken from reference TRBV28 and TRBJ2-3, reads DVKVTQSSRYLVKRTGEKVFLECVQDMDHENMFWYRQDPGLGLRLIYFSYDVKMKEKGDIPEGYSVSREKKERFSLILESASTNQTSMYLCASSSGHLLNTDTQYFGPGTRLTVL.

The CDR3 coding sequence is TGTGCCAGCAGCCGAAGCGGGGTTTACAATGAGCAGTTCTTC. It specifies CASSRSGVYNEQFF. The J gene is TRBJ2-1, the V gene TRBV3-1; 7 bases are shared with TRBD2. CDR1 is LGHDT and CDR2 is YNNKEL in the germline V gene (reference sequence). This CDR3 region has 14 residues. Trimming at V came to 4 bases and at J to 4 bases, leaving 4 bases not matched to a gene.

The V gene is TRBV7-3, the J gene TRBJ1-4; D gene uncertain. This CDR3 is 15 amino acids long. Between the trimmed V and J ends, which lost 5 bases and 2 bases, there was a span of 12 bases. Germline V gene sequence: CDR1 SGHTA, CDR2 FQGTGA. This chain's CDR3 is CASSGLQGTNEKLFF. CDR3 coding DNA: TGTGCCAGCAGCGGACTGCAAGGGACTAATGAAAAACTGTTTTTT.

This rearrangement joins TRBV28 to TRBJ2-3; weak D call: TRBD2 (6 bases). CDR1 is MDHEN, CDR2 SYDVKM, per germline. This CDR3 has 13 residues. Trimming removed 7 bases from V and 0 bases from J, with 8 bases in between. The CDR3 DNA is TGTGCCAGCACTGGGAGGAGCACAGATACGCAGTATTTT. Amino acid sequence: CASTGRSTDTQYF.

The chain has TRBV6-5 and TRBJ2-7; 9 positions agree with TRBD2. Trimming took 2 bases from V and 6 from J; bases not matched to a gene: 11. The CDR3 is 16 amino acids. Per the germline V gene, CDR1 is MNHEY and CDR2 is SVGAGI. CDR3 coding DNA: TGTGCCAGCAGTTACCCGGTCTCTAGCGGGGTTAGCGAGCAGTACTTC. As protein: CASSYPVSSGVSEQYF.